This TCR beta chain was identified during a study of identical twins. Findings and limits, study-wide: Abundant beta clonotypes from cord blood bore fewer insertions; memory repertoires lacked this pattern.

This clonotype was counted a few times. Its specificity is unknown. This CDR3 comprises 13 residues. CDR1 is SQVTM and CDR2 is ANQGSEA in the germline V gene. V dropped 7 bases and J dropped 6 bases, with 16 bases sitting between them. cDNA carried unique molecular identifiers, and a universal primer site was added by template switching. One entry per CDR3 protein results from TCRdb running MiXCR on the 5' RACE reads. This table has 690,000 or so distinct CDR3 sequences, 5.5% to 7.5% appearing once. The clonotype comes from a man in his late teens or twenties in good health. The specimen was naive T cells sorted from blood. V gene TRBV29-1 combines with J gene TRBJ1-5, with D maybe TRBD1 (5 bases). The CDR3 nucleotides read TGCAGCGCAACGCAGGGATTAGGTCAGCCCCAGCATTTT. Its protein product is CSATQGLGQPQHF. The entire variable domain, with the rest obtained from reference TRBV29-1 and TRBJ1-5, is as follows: SAVISQKPSRDICQRGTSLTIQCQVDSQVTMMFWYRQQPGQSLTLIATANQGSEATYESGFVIDKFPISRPNLTFSTLTVSNMSPEDSSIYLCSATQGLGQPQHFGDGTRLSIL.